This T cell receptor (beta chain) comes out of a study of blood T cell repertoires in COVID-19. Clones were read by immunoSEQ multiplex PCR, and TCRdb kept only the in-frame ones, dropping some. The sample includes about 300,000 clones, 70% to 90% seen only once; the top ten take approximately 5.2%. CDR3 size: 13 residues. Germline CDR1 reads SGHAT; CDR2 reads FQDESV (reference sequence). The V end lost 6 bases, the J end lost 1 base, and 9 bases lay between the germline ends. Sequencing was performed on PBMCs or T cells enriched from blood (not recorded which). The sequence was collected from a young woman who had recovered from COVID-19. The V and J genes are TRBV11-1 and TRBJ1-1, with TRBD1 as a possible D gene (5 bases). The CDR3 loop is CASSNQGNTEAFF. The DNA of the CDR3 is TGTGCCAGCAGTAATCAGGGGAACACTGAAGCTTTCTTT.